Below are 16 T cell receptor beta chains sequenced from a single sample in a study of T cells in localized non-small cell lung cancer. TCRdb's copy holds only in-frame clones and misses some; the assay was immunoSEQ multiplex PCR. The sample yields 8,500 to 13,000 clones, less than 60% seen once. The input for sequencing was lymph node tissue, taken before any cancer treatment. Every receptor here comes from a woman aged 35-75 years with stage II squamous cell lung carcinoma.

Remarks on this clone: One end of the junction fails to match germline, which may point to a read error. The CDR3 DNA reads as TGTGCCAGCAGTGACTCCAGGACAGGCACAGATACGCAGTATTTT. It codes for CASSDSRTGTDTQYF. The chain joins TRBV6-8 to TRBJ2-3, with a possible D match to TRBD1 (6 bases). Germline CDR1 and CDR2: MNHGY and SAAAGT. The CDR3 consists of 15 residues.

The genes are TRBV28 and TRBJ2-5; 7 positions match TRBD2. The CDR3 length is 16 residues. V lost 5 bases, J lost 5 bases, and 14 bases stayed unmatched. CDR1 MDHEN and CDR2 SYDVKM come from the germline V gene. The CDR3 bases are TGTGCCAGCAGTACCCGTTCGGCGGGAGCTACGGAGACCCAGTACTTC. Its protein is CASSTRSAGATETQYF.

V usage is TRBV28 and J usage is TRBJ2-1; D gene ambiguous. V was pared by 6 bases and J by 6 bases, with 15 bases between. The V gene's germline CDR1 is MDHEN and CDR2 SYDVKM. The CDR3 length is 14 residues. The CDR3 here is CASRPPGQFNEQFF. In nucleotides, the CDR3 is TGTGCCAGCAGACCTCCTGGGCAGTTCAATGAGCAGTTCTTC.

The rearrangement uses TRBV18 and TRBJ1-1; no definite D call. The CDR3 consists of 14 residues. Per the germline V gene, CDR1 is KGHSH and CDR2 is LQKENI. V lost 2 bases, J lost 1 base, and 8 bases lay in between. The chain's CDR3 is CASSPAQSNTEAFF. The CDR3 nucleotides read TGTGCCAGCTCACCAGCCCAGTCGAACACTGAAGCTTTCTTT.

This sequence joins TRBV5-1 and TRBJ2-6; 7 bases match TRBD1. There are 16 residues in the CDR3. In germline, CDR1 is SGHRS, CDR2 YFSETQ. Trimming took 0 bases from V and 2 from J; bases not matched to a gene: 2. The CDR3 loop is CASSLEGAPGANVLTF. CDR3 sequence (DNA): TGCGCCAGCAGCTTGGAGGGGGCTCCTGGGGCCAACGTCCTGACTTTC. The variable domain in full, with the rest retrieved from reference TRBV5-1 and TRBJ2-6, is KAGVTQTPRYLIKTRGQQVTLSCSPISGHRSVSWYQQTPGQGLQFLFEYFSETQRNKGNFPGRFSGRQFSNSRSEMNVSTLELGDSALYLCASSLEGAPGANVLTFGAGSRLTVL.

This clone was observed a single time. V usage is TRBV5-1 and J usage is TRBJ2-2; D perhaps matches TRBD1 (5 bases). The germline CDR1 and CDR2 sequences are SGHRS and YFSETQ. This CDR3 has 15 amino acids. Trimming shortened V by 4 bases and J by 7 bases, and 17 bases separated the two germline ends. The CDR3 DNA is TGCGCCAGCAGCACCTCGGCCAGGGTGATCGGGGAGCTGTTTTTT. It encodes CASSTSARVIGELFF.

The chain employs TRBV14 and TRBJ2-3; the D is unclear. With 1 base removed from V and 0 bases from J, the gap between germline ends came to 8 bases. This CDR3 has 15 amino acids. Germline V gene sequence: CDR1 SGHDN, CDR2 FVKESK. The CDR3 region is CASSQAGRSTDTQYF. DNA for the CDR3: TGTGCCAGCAGCCAAGCCGGCAGGAGCACAGATACGCAGTATTTT.

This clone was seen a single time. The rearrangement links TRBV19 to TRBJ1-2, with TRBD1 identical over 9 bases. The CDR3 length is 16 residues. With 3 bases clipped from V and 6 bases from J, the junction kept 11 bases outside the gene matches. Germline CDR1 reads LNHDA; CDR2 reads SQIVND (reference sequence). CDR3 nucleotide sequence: TGTGCCAGTAGTATCGATTGGACAGGGGAGAGGAATGGCTACACCTTC. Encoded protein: CASSIDWTGERNGYTF.

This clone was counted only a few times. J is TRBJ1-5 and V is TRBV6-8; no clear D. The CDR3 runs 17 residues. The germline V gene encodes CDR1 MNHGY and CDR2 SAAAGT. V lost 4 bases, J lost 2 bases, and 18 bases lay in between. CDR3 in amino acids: CASSSSWGGLGNQPQHF. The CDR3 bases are TGTGCCAGCAGTTCCTCATGGGGAGGGTTAGGCAATCAGCCCCAGCATTTT.

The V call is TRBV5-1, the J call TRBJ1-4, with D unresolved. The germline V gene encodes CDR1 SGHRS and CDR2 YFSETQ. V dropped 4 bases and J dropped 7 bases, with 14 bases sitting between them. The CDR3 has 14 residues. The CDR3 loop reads CASSKTVPSEKLFF. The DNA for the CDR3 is TGCGCCAGCAGCAAGACGGTCCCCTCTGAAAAACTGTTTTTT.

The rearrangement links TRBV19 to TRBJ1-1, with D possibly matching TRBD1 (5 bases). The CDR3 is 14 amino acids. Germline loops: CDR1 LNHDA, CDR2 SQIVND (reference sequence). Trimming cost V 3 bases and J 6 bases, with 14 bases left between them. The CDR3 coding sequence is TGTGCCAGTAGTATGGATGAGGGGTTGGCTGAAGCTTTCTTT. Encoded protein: CASSMDEGLAEAFF.

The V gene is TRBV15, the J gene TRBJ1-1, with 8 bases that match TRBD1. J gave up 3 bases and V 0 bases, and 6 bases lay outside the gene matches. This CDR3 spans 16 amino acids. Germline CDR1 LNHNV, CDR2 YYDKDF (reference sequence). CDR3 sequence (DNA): TGTGCCACCAGCAGAGACTACAGGGGGTCTGACACTGAAGCTTTCTTT. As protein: CATSRDYRGSDTEAFF.

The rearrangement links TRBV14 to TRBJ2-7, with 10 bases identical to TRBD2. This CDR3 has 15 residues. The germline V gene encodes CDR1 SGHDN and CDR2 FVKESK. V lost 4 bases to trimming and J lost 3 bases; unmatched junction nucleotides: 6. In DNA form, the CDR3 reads TGTGCCAGCAGCCGTAGCGGGGGGCGGTTCTACGAGCAGTACTTC. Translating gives CASSRSGGRFYEQYF. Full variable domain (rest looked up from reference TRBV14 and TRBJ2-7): EAGVTQFPSHSVIEKGQTVTLRCDPISGHDNLYWYRRVMGKEIKFLLHFVKESKQDESGMPNNRFLAERTGGTYSTLKVQPAELEDSGVYFCASSRSGGRFYEQYFGPGTRLTVT.

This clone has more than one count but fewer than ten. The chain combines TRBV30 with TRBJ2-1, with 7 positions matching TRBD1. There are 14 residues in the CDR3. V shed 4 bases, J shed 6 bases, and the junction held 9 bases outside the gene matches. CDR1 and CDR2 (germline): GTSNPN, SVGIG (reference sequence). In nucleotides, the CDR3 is TGTGCCTGGACCAAATCACGACAGGGCAATGAGCAGTTCTTC. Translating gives CAWTKSRQGNEQFF.

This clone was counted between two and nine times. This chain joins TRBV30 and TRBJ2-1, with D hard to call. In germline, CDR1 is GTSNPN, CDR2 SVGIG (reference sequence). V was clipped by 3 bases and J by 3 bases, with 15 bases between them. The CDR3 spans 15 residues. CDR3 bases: TGTGCCTGGAGGTTGGAACTGGCTCGCTACAATGAGCAGTTCTTC. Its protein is CAWRLELARYNEQFF.

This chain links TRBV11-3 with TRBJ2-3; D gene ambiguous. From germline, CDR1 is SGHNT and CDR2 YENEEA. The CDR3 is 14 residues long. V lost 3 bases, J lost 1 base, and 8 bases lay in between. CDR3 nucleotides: TGTGCCAGCAGCTTGCCCAGACGCACAGATACGCAGTATTTT. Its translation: CASSLPRRTDTQYF.